The 14 T cell receptor beta chains reported below all come from one sample, sequenced in a study of T cells in Graves' hyperthyroidism and ophthalmopathy. TCR beta CDR3 regions were amplified from RNA transcripts. HTBI primers drove first-round RT-PCR of the TCR CDR3. Using its own MiXCR run on the multiplex PCR reads, TCRdb lists one record per CDR3 protein. The sample includes approximately 520,000 distinct CDR3 sequences, approximately 24% of them seen just once. Sequenced material: blood. Receptors were obtained from a young woman with Graves' ophthalmopathy.

The table lists this clonotype with a count of one. One end of the junction is discordant with germline, which a read error may explain. The chain links TRBV12-5 to TRBJ1-1; TRBD1 matches 9 bases. The length of the CDR3 is 17 residues. The germline gives CDR1 LGHNT, CDR2 FRNRAP. The CDR3 DNA follows: TGTGCTAGTGCCGCCGGCGTTTGGGACAGGGTGAACACTGAAGCTTGCTTT. Its protein is CASAAGVWDRVNTEACF.

In this sample, this clonotype turned up many times. The rearrangement uses TRBV27 and TRBJ2-7; 7 bases are a match to TRBD1. V gave up 5 bases and J gave up 2 bases; unmatched junction bases: 9. CDR1 MNHEY and CDR2 SMNVEV come from the germline V gene (reference sequence). This CDR3 comprises 15 residues. The CDR3 sequence is CASSNFGTAPYEQYF. DNA of the CDR3: TGTGCCAGCAGTAACTTCGGGACAGCGCCCTACGAGCAGTACTTC.

This clonotype was seen repeatedly, ten times or more. This chain's CDR3 is CASSTRTGGYGYTF. DNA of the CDR3: TGCGCCAGCAGCACGCGGACAGGGGGCTATGGCTACACCTTC. The chain joins TRBV5-1 to TRBJ1-2, with 10 bases that match TRBD1. In germline, CDR1 is SGHRS, CDR2 YFSETQ. The CDR3 is 14 residues long. V trimming: 4 bases; J trimming: 4 bases; junction bases outside the gene matches: 4. The whole variable domain, remainder taken from reference TRBV5-1 and TRBJ1-2, is KAGVTQTPRYLIKTRGQQVTLSCSPISGHRSVSWYQQTPGQGLQFLFEYFSETQRNKGNFPGRFSGRQFSNSRSEMNVSTLELGDSALYLCASSTRTGGYGYTFGSGTRLTVV.

This clonotype was seen repeatedly, ten times or more. The chain carries TRBV24-1 and TRBJ1-2; D not resolved. The CDR3 covers 12 residues. From germline, CDR1 is KGHDR and CDR2 SFDVKD. Trimming left V 4 bases short and J 3 bases short, with 5 bases between. CDR3 DNA: TGTGCCACCAGTGACAGACACTATGGCTACACCTTC. Protein product: CATSDRHYGYTF.

Remarks on this clonotype: A much bigger clone sits one base away, suggesting this may be a read error. Given the absence of the conserved phenylalanine or tryptophan at the CDR3 end, a read error is likely. The V call is TRBV20-1, the J call TRBJ2-7; D gene unclear. The CDR3 sequence is 13 residues long. The germline gives CDR1 DFQATT, CDR2 SNEGSKA (reference sequence). Trimming removed 2 bases at V and 2 bases at J, with 10 bases between. In nucleotides, the CDR3 is TGCAGTGCTAGAATCGACGGCACCTACGAGCAGTACTAC. This gives the protein CSARIDGTYEQYY.

This clonotype was detected many times. The V and J genes are TRBV16 and TRBJ2-7, with D maybe TRBD1 (5 bases). Germline CDR1 KGHSY, CDR2 FQNENV. V gave up 2 bases and J gave up 4 bases, with 15 bases separating them. The CDR3 runs to 15 residues. The CDR3 protein is CASSQPDTRGYEQYF. Here the CDR3 DNA reads TGTGCCAGCAGCCAACCGGACACTCGTGGGTACGAGCAGTACTTC.

This clonotype occurred a few times. The gene calls are TRBV12-5 and TRBJ2-2, with D uncertain. Germline V gene lookup returns CDR1 LGHNT and CDR2 FRNRAP. This CDR3 has 17 residues. Trimming stripped 0 bases from V and 1 base from J, with 12 bases between. CDR3 loop: CASGLVLGPQNTGELFF. DNA for the CDR3: TGTGCTAGTGGTTTGGTACTTGGGCCTCAGAACACCGGGGAGCTGTTTTTT.

V and J are TRBV10-3 and TRBJ2-7; D remains unclear. This CDR3 is 13 amino acids long. The V gene's germline CDR1 is ENHRY and CDR2 SYGVKD. Trimming pared 4 bases from V and 5 bases from J, leaving 12 bases between. The CDR3 DNA is TGTGCCATCAGTGTCGCACAGCCCAACGAGCAGTACTTC. Translating it yields CAISVAQPNEQYF.

This clonotype was counted many times. The chain is built from TRBV20-1 and TRBJ1-2, with 7 positions matching TRBD1. This CDR3 contains 13 residues. CDR1 and CDR2 (germline): DFQATT, SNEGSKA (reference sequence). The ends lost 5 bases at V and 2 bases at J; junction bases unmatched: 5. The CDR3 spells CSAYRDSNYGYTF. The CDR3 coding sequence is TGCAGTGCTTACCGGGACAGCAACTATGGCTACACCTTC.

This chain connects TRBV4-1 to TRBJ1-1; D unclear. V lost 6 bases and J 2 bases, leaving 13 bases between the germline ends. This CDR3 contains 14 residues. From germline, CDR1 is MGHRA and CDR2 YSYEKL. The CDR3 bases are TGCGCCAGCAGGGCCCCAGGAGGAAACACTGAAGCTTTCTTT. This translates into CASRAPGGNTEAFF.

This chain uses TRBV2 with TRBJ1-1; D gene unclear. The V end was cut by 4 bases, the J end by 7 bases, with 10 bases between. This CDR3 has 12 amino acids. Per the germline V gene, CDR1 is SNHLY and CDR2 is FYNNEI. The CDR3 nucleotides are TGTGCCAGCAGTGGATTCCGGGTTGAAGCTTTCTTT. Translated: CASSGFRVEAFF.

This clonotype was seen repeatedly, ten times or more. The genes are TRBV12-3 or TRBV12-4 and TRBJ2-2; 11 bases fit TRBD1. This CDR3 spans 15 amino acids. With V trimmed by 3 bases and J by 7 bases, 4 bases remained unmatched. CDR3 coding DNA: TGTGCCAGCAGTTTTGGGACAGGGGGAATCGGGGAGCTGTTTTTT. Amino acids: CASSFGTGGIGELFF.

This clonotype was found many times. This chain joins TRBV20-1 and TRBJ1-1; D ambiguous. Germline values: CDR1 DFQATT, CDR2 SNEGSKA (reference sequence). V lost 3 bases and J 7 bases, leaving 12 bases between the germline ends. This CDR3 has 12 amino acids. The CDR3 DNA reads as TGCAGTGCTAGTCGGGCAGGAGATGAAGCTTTCTTT. Translated: CSASRAGDEAFF.

With regard to this clonotype: With a much larger clone just one base away, this may be a read error. The chain has TRBV6-5 and TRBJ2-5; a weak D match, TRBD2 (6 bases). Germline CDR1 and CDR2: MNHEY and SVGAGI. This CDR3 has 15 residues. This CDR3 reads CARSYSGALQETQYF. For the CDR3, the DNA is TGTGCCAGGAGTTACTCGGGAGCTCTCCAAGAGACCCAGTACTTC.